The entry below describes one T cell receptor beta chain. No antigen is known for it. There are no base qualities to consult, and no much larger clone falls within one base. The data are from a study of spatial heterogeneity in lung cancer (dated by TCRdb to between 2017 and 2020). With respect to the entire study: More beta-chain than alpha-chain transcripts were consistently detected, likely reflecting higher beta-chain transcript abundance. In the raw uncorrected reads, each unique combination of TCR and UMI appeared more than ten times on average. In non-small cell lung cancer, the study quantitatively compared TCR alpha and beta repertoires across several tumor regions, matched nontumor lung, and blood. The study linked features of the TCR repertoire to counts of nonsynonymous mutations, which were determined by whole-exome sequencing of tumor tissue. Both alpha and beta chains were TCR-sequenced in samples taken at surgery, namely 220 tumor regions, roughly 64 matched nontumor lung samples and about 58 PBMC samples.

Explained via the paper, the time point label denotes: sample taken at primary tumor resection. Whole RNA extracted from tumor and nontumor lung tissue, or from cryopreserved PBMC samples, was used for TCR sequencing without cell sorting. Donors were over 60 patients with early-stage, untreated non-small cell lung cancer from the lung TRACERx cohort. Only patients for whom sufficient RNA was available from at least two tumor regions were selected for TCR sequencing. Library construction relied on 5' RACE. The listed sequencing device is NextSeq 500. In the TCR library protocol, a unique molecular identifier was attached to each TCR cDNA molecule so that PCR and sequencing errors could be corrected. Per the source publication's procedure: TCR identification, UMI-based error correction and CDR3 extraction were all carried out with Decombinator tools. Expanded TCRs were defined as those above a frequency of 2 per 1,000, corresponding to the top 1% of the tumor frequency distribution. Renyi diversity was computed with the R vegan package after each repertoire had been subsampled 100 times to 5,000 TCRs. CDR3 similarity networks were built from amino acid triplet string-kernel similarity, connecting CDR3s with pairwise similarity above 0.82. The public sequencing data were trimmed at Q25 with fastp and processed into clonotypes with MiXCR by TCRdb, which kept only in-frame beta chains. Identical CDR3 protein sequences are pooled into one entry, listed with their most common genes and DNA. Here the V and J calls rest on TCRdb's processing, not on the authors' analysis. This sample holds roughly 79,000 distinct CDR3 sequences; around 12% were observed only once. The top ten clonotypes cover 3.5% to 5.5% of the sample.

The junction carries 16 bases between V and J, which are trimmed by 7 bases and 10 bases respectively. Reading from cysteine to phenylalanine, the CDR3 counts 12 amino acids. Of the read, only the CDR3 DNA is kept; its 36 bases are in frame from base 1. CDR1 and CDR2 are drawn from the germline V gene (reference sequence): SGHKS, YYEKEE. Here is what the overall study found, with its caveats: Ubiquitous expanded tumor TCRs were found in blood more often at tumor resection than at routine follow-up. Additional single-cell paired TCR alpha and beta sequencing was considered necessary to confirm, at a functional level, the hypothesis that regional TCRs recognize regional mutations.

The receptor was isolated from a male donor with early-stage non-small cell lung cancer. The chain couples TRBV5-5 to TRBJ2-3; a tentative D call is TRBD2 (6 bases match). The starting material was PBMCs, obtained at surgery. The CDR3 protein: CASAGTSGSQYF. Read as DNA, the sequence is TGTGCCAGCGCTGGGACTTCCGGATCGCAGTATTTT.